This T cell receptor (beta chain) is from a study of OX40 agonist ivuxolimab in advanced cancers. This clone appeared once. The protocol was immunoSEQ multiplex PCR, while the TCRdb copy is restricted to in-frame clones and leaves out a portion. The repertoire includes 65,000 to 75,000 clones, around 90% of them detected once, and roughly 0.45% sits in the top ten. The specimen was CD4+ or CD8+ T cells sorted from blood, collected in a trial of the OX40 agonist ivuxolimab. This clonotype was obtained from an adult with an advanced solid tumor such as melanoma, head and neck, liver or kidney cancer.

CDR3 in DNA: TGTGCCTGGTCTCCGGGACTAGCGGGCGGAGAGACCCAGTACTTC. The encoded protein is CAWSPGLAGGETQYF. The V and J genes are TRBV30 and TRBJ2-5; TRBD2 aligns across 12 bases. Germline V gives CDR1 GTSNPN, CDR2 SVGIG (reference sequence). V lost 5 bases, J lost 4 bases, and 8 bases stayed unmatched. The CDR3 is 15 amino acids.